The 26 T cell receptor beta chains given below trace back to one sample, sequenced in a study of blood T cell repertoires in COVID-19 (dated by TCRdb to the early 2020s). Preparation of the library involved the immunoSEQ multiplex PCR assay. TCRdb took this table from immuneACCESS and kept in-frame rearrangements with V and J called. Such tables lack part of the clones; where checked against another copy, unresolved V genes explain under half of the gap, and the rest is unexplained. Within this sample are 25,000 to 30,000 clones, with about 88% of them counted one time only. The biggest ten clones account for over 4.5% of the sample. The sequenced material came from peripheral blood. These receptors were collected from an older man with active COVID-19.

The V call is TRBV2, the J call TRBJ2-5; TRBD1 is a possible D gene (6 bases). The CDR3 runs to 13 residues. Trimming cost V 5 bases and J 4 bases, with 11 bases left between them. Germline V lookup: CDR1 SNHLY, CDR2 FYNNEI. CDR3 sequence reads: CASSPLGGETQYF. The CDR3 nucleotides read TGTGCCAGCAGTCCCTTAGGGGGAGAGACCCAGTACTTC.

This rearrangement joins TRBV5-6 to TRBJ1-1; D possibly corresponds to TRBD1 (6 bases). V was shortened by 0 bases and J by 3 bases, with 15 bases between the two germline ends. The CDR3 extends over 16 amino acids. Per germline, CDR1 SGHDT and CDR2 YYEEEE. The chain's CDR3 is CASSLAPRGPDTEAFF. For the CDR3, the DNA is TGTGCCAGCAGCTTGGCGCCCAGGGGACCGGACACTGAAGCTTTCTTT.

The CDR3 DNA reads TGTGCCAGCAGCTGGGGACAGGGGGAATACAATGAGCAGTTCTTC. Its protein is CASSWGQGEYNEQFF. This rearrangement joins TRBV7-9 to TRBJ2-1; TRBD1 matches 11 bases. The germline CDR1 and CDR2 sequences are SEHNR and FQNEAQ (reference sequence). The CDR3 sequence is 15 residues long. Trimming at V came to 4 bases and at J to 4 bases, leaving 3 bases not matched to a gene.

The chain combines TRBV7-2 with TRBJ1-2; TRBD1 is a possible D gene (5 bases). The V gene's germline CDR1 is SGHTA and CDR2 FQGNSA. The CDR3 runs 13 residues. The V end was cut by 6 bases, the J end by 7 bases, with 15 bases between. For the CDR3, the DNA is TGTGCCAGCAGTCTTACTCCAGGGTTTGGCTACACCTTC. Translating gives CASSLTPGFGYTF.

This clone was seen a handful of times. The genes are TRBV19 and TRBJ2-2, with a possible D match to TRBD1 (6 bases). Trimming removed 7 bases from V and 5 bases from J, with 17 bases in between. CDR3 length: 15 amino acids. The germline CDR1 and CDR2 sequences are LNHDA and SQIVND (reference sequence). The CDR3 DNA follows: TGTGCCAGTATTGGGCTCTCAGGGGAGACCGGGGAGCTGTTTTTT. This translates into CASIGLSGETGELFF.

The rearrangement uses TRBV7-9 and TRBJ1-1, with 10 bases that match TRBD1. V was clipped by 5 bases and J by 6 bases; unmatched bases: 6. Germline V gives CDR1 SEHNR, CDR2 FQNEAQ (reference sequence). CDR3 size: 14 residues. CDR3 sequence: CASSKDRGVAEAFF. CDR3 nucleotides: TGTGCCAGCAGCAAGGACAGGGGGGTCGCTGAAGCTTTCTTT.

The chain combines TRBV11-2 with TRBJ2-7; TRBD1 agrees at 7 bases. Trimming cost V 5 bases and J 0 bases; bases outside gene matches: 7. This CDR3 is built from 15 residues. The germline CDR1 and CDR2 sequences are SGHAT and FQNNGV. The CDR3 region is CASSLPTGSSYEQYF. For the CDR3, the DNA is TGTGCCAGCAGCCTCCCGACAGGGAGCTCCTACGAGCAGTACTTC.

Comment on this clone: Additional DNA sequences in this sample encode the identical CDR3. The chain couples TRBV19 to TRBJ1-1; possibly TRBD1 for D (5 bases). There are 14 residues in the CDR3. Germline V gene lookup returns CDR1 LNHDA and CDR2 SQIVND (reference sequence). Trimming took 0 bases from V and 5 from J, leaving 10 bases between them. The CDR3 sequence is CASSIEGGGTEAFF. DNA for the CDR3: TGTGCCAGTAGTATAGAGGGGGGTGGGACTGAAGCTTTCTTT.

The sample holds one count of this clone. The chain uses TRBV18 and TRBJ2-7; D is perhaps TRBD1 (5 bases). The CDR3 is 13 residues long. The V end was cut by 4 bases, the J end by 2 bases, with 9 bases between. In germline, CDR1 is KGHSH, CDR2 LQKENI. The CDR3 bases are TGTGCCAGCTCACGCAGGGTACCCTACGAGCAGTACTTC. Its translation: CASSRRVPYEQYF.

The V and J genes are TRBV6-5 and TRBJ1-1; D is possibly TRBD1 (6 bases). The CDR3 is 14 residues long. The germline V gene has CDR1 MNHEY and CDR2 SVGAGI. With 6 bases removed from V and 7 bases from J, the gap between germline ends came to 18 bases. CDR3 residues: CASRLIGGRGEAFF. CDR3 DNA sequence: TGTGCCAGCAGGTTGATCGGGGGGCGGGGTGAAGCTTTCTTT.

This clone has a single count. The chain combines TRBV7-8 with TRBJ1-1; D gene unclear. Germline assignment: CDR1 SGHVS and CDR2 FQNEAQ. The V and J ends lost 3 bases and 6 bases respectively, with 8 bases between them. CDR3 size: 12 residues. The CDR3 DNA reads as TGTGCCAGCAGCTTGAATAGAGCTGAAGCTTTCTTT. Protein sequence: CASSLNRAEAFF.

This clone came up once. The chain employs TRBV13 and TRBJ2-7; no clear D gene. The germline gives CDR1 PRHDT, CDR2 FYEKMQ (reference sequence). V was clipped by 8 bases and J by 2 bases, with 16 bases between them. CDR3 length: 14 residues. The CDR3 loop reads CASRRRFEAYEQYF. The CDR3 nucleotides read TGTGCCAGCCGCCGGCGGTTCGAGGCCTACGAGCAGTACTTC.

This chain connects TRBV5-6 to TRBJ2-7; TRBD1 aligns across 9 bases. This CDR3 spans 15 amino acids. Germline values: CDR1 SGHDT, CDR2 YYEEEE. V shed 5 bases, J shed 3 bases, and the junction held 9 bases outside the gene matches. CDR3 sequence (DNA): TGTGCCAGCAGACTGGCGGGGACAGGGAGCTACGAGCAGTACTTC. It codes for CASRLAGTGSYEQYF.

The chain combines TRBV6-5 with TRBJ1-2; no reliable D call. CDR3 length: 11 residues. With 6 bases removed from V and 8 bases from J, the gap between germline ends came to 10 bases. Germline V lookup: CDR1 MNHEY, CDR2 SVGAGI. The CDR3 is CASRNAGGYTF. The CDR3 coding sequence is TGTGCCAGCAGAAACGCGGGAGGCTACACCTTC.

This chain connects TRBV19 to TRBJ2-1; 14 bases are shared with TRBD2. V trimming: 6 bases; J trimming: 9 bases; junction bases outside the gene matches: 7. CDR1 LNHDA and CDR2 SQIVND come from the germline V gene (reference sequence). CDR3 length equals 15 residues. The CDR3 sequence: CASRGTSGGSGEQFF. Written as DNA, the CDR3 is TGTGCCAGTAGGGGGACTAGCGGGGGTAGTGGTGAGCAGTTCTTC.

The V gene is TRBV15, the J gene TRBJ1-5; TRBD1 is a possible D gene (5 bases). Germline assignment: CDR1 LNHNV and CDR2 YYDKDF (reference sequence). This CDR3 spans 15 amino acids. Trimming removed 0 bases from V and 9 bases from J, with 15 bases in between. Here the CDR3 DNA reads TGTGCCACCAGCAGAGATTCCGGACACGGCCGGCCCCAGCATTTT. It specifies CATSRDSGHGRPQHF.

This clone was seen only a few times. This chain links TRBV7-2 with TRBJ1-3; 9 bases fit TRBD1. This CDR3 has 16 amino acids. Germline V gene data show CDR1 as SGHTA and CDR2 as FQGNSA. J was trimmed by 4 bases and V by 4 bases; bases with no gene match: 8. The CDR3 bases are TGTGCCAGCAGCTCCCGACAGGGGGAATGGGGAAACACCATATATTTT. Translated, it gives CASSSRQGEWGNTIYF.

V gene TRBV6-2 or TRBV6-3 combines with J gene TRBJ2-3; maybe TRBD2 (6 bases). The CDR3 runs to 16 residues. Germline CDR1 and CDR2: MNHEY and SVGEGT. Trimming cost V 4 bases and J 3 bases, with 17 bases left between them. This CDR3 is CASSSVGGASTDTQYF. In DNA form, the CDR3 reads TGTGCCAGCAGTTCGGTAGGAGGGGCTTCGACAGATACGCAGTATTTT.

This chain uses TRBV5-1 with TRBJ2-7, with 9 nucleotides matching TRBD1. Unmatched junction bases numbered 7, after V lost 4 bases and J lost 5 bases. The CDR3 is 14 residues long. Germline assignment: CDR1 SGHRS and CDR2 YFSETQ. CDR3 sequence (DNA): TGCGCCAGCAGCCCGGGACAGGGAGTGAACGAGCAGTACTTC. Encoded protein: CASSPGQGVNEQYF.

This chain joins TRBV9 and TRBJ1-1; 7 bases agree with TRBD1. Germline V lookup: CDR1 SGDLS, CDR2 YYNGEE. With 4 bases clipped from V and 0 bases from J, the junction kept 6 bases outside the gene matches. CDR3 length: 15 amino acids. CDR3 nucleotides: TGTGCCAGCAGCCCTGGGGACAGCATGAACACTGAAGCTTTCTTT. This gives the protein CASSPGDSMNTEAFF.

The chain couples TRBV9 to TRBJ2-7; 13 nucleotides align to TRBD2. CDR3 length: 15 amino acids. Trimming cost V 2 bases and J 4 bases; bases outside gene matches: 3. Germline values: CDR1 SGDLS, CDR2 YYNGEE. Written as DNA, the CDR3 is TGTGCCAGCAGCGTTACTAGCGGGGGGGTGTACGAGCAGTACTTC. It specifies CASSVTSGGVYEQYF. Complete variable domain (other parts from reference TRBV9 and TRBJ2-7): DSGVTQTPKHLITATGQRVTLRCSPRSGDLSVYWYQQSLDQGLQFLIQYYNGEERAKGNILERFSAQQFPDLHSELNLSSLELGDSALYFCASSVTSGGVYEQYFGPGTRLTVT.

This clone was picked up a small number of times. This chain links TRBV9 with TRBJ2-7; TRBD1 might be the D (6 bases). The CDR3 has 14 amino acids. Trimming took 4 bases from V and 6 from J, leaving 17 bases between them. Looked up from germline, CDR1 is SGDLS and CDR2 is YYNGEE. CDR3 amino acids: CASSRGGMEGEQYF. DNA of the CDR3: TGTGCCAGCAGCCGAGGGGGAATGGAAGGCGAGCAGTACTTC.

For the CDR3, the DNA is TGTGCCATCGGACACAGGGACACTGAAGCTTTCTTT. It codes for CAIGHRDTEAFF. This chain uses TRBV15 with TRBJ1-1, with a tentative D call TRBD1 (6 bases). The CDR3 spans 12 residues. CDR1 and CDR2 (germline): LNHNV, YYDKDF (reference sequence). V was cut by 10 bases and J by 3 bases, with 12 bases left in between. The full variable domain, rest sourced from reference TRBV15 and TRBJ1-1, is DAMVIQNPRYQVTQFGKPVTLSCSQTLNHNVMYWYQQKSSQAPKLLFHYYDKDFNNEADTPDNFQSRRPNTSFCFLDIRSPGLGDTAMYLCAIGHRDTEAFFGQGTRLTVV.

The CDR3 nucleotides read TGCGCCAGCAGCGCTGGACTAGCGAGGACCTACGAGCAGTACTTC. It yields the protein CASSAGLARTYEQYF. This rearrangement joins TRBV4-3 to TRBJ2-7, with 9 nucleotides matching TRBD2. Germline loops: CDR1 LGHNA, CDR2 YSLEER. The V gene end was trimmed by 5 bases and the J gene end by 2 bases; junction bases not matched to a gene: 7. The CDR3 consists of 15 residues.

This rearrangement joins TRBV4-1 to TRBJ2-1; no definite D call. V was cut by 0 bases and J by 5 bases, with 8 bases left in between. Germline V CDR1 and CDR2: MGHRA, YSYEKL. This CDR3 has 14 residues. CDR3 sequence (DNA): TGCGCCAGCAGCCAAGAAAACAGAGACAATGAGCAGTTCTTC. Translated: CASSQENRDNEQFF.

The chain is built from TRBV7-2 and TRBJ2-1; D is undetermined. The V end was cut by 5 bases, the J end by 4 bases, with 9 bases between. The CDR3 extends over 13 amino acids. Germline values: CDR1 SGHTA, CDR2 FQGNSA. CDR3 amino acids: CASSPKQYNEQFF. CDR3 DNA: TGTGCCAGCAGCCCGAAACAGTACAATGAGCAGTTCTTC.